A single TCR beta chain is shown here with its context. V lost 8 bases to trimming and J lost 1 base; unmatched junction nucleotides: 5. CDR1 is MNHEY and CDR2 is SVGAGI in the germline V gene. The CDR3 contains 14 residues. This sample was included in a study of blood T cell repertoires in COVID-19. The table came from immunoSEQ multiplex PCR; TCRdb's copy has only in-frame clones and leaves some out. The sample lists over 250,000 clones, 89% occurring once. This sequence joins TRBV6-5 and TRBJ2-1; 7 bases match TRBD2. The TCR sequence derives from a woman in her fifties or sixties who had recovered from COVID-19. The sequenced material came from PBMCs or T cells enriched from blood (not recorded which). The CDR3: CASSAGGSYNEQFF. CDR3 coding DNA: TGTGCCAGCTCAGCCGGGGGGTCCTACAATGAGCAGTTCTTC.